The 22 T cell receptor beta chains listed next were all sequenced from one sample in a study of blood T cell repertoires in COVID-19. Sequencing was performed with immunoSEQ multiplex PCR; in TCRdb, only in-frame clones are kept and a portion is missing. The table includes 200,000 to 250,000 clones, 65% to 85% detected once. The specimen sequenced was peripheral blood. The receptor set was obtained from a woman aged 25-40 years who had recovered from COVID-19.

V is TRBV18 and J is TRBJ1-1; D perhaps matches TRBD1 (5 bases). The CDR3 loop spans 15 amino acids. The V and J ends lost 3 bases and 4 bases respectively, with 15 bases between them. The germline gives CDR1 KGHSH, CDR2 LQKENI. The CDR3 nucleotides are TGTGCCAGCTCACCCACAGCCCAGGGAGGCACTGAAGCTTTCTTT. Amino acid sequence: CASSPTAQGGTEAFF.

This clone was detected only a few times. CDR3 region: CASSLQGYQPQHF. CDR3 nucleotide sequence: TGTGCCAGCAGCTTACAGGGATATCAGCCCCAGCATTTT. The genes are TRBV7-9 and TRBJ1-5, with D possibly being TRBD1 (5 bases). CDR1 and CDR2 (germline): SEHNR, FQNEAQ (reference sequence). This CDR3 region has 13 residues. V was clipped by 2 bases and J by 5 bases, with 7 bases between them.

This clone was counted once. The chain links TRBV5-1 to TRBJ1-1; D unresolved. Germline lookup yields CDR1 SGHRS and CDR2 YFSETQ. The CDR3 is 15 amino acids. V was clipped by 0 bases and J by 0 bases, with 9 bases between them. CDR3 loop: CASSLDLGLNTEAFF. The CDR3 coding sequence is TGCGCCAGCAGCTTGGATCTGGGCTTGAACACTGAAGCTTTCTTT.

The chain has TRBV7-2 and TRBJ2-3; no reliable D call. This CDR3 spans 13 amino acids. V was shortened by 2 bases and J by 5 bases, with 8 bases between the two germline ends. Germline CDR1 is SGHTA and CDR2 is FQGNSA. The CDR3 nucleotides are TGTGCCAGCAGCTTAAGTCTAAGAGATACGCAGTATTTT. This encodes CASSLSLRDTQYF.

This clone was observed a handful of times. The CDR3, as DNA: TGCGCCAGCAACAGCGGGAGCACCTCCTACAATGAGCAGTTCTTC. Amino acid sequence: CASNSGSTSYNEQFF. The rearrangement joins TRBV5-1 to TRBJ2-1, with 8 bases that match TRBD2. J lost 0 bases, V lost 6 bases, and 5 bases had no gene match. Germline V gene sequence: CDR1 SGHRS, CDR2 YFSETQ. CDR3 length: 15 residues.

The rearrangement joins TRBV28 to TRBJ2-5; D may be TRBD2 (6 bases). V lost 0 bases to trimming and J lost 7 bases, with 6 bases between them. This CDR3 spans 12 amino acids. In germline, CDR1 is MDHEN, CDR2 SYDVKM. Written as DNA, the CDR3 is TGTGCCAGCAGTTTATGGGAGGGGACCCAGTACTTC. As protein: CASSLWEGTQYF. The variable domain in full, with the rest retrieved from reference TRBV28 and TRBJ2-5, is DVKVTQSSRYLVKRTGEKVFLECVQDMDHENMFWYRQDPGLGLRLIYFSYDVKMKEKGDIPEGYSVSREKKERFSLILESASTNQTSMYLCASSLWEGTQYFGPGTRLLVL.

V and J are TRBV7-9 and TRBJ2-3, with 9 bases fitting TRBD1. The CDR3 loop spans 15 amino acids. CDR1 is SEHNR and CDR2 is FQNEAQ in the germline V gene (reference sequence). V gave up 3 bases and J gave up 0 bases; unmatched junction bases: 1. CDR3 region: CASSFGQGSTDTQYF. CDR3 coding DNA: TGTGCCAGCAGCTTCGGACAGGGGAGCACAGATACGCAGTATTTT.

The CDR3 DNA reads as TGTGCCAGCTCATCGACCGGGACCCTGGGAGGGAATCAGCCCCAGCATTTT. Residues: CASSSTGTLGGNQPQHF. V usage is TRBV18 and J usage is TRBJ1-5; a weak D match, TRBD1 (5 bases). Germline loops: CDR1 KGHSH, CDR2 LQKENI. The CDR3 extends over 17 amino acids. Trimming removed 5 bases from V and 4 bases from J, with 21 bases in between.

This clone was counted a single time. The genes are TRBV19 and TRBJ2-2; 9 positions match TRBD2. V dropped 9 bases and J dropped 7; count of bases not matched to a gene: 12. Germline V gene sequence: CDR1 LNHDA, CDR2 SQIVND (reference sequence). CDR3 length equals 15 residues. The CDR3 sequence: CASLRVAGVGGELFF. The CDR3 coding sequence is TGTGCCAGCCTCAGGGTAGCGGGAGTTGGCGGGGAGCTGTTTTTT.

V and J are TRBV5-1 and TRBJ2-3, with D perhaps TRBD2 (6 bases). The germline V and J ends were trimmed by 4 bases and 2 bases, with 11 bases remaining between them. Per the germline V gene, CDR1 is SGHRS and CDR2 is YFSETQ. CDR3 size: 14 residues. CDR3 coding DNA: TGCGCCAGCAGCGACGGGAGACCCACAGATACGCAGTATTTT. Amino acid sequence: CASSDGRPTDTQYF.

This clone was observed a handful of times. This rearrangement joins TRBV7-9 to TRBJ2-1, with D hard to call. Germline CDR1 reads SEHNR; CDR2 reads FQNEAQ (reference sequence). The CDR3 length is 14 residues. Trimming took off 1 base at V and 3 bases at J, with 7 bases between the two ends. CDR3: CASSLVLLYNEQFF. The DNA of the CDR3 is TGTGCCAGCAGCTTAGTTCTACTCTACAATGAGCAGTTCTTC.

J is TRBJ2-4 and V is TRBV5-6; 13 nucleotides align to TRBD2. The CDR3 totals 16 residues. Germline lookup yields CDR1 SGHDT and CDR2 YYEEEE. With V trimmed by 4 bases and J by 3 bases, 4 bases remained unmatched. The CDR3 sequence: CASSLLAGGDKNIQYF. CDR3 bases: TGTGCCAGCAGCCTACTAGCGGGAGGGGACAAAAACATTCAGTACTTC.

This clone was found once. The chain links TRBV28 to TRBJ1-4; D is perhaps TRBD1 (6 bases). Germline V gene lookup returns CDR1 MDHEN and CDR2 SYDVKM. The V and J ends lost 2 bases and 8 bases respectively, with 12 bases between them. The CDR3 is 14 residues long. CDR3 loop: CASSLPPGVEKLFF. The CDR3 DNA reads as TGTGCCAGCAGTTTACCCCCAGGGGTGGAAAAACTGTTTTTT. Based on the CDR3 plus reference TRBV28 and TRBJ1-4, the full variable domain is DVKVTQSSRYLVKRTGEKVFLECVQDMDHENMFWYRQDPGLGLRLIYFSYDVKMKEKGDIPEGYSVSREKKERFSLILESASTNQTSMYLCASSLPPGVEKLFFGSGTQLSVL.

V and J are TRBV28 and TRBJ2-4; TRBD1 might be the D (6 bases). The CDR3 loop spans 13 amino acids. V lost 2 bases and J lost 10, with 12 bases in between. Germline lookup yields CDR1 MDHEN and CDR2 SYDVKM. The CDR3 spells CASSLKGVVIQYF. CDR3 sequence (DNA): TGTGCCAGCAGTTTAAAGGGGGTCGTAATTCAGTACTTC.

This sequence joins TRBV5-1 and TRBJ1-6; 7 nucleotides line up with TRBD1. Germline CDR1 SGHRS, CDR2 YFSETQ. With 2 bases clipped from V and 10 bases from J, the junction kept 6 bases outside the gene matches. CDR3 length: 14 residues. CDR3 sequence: CASSFTGDGSPLHF. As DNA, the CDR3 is TGCGCCAGCAGCTTTACAGGGGACGGATCACCCCTCCACTTT. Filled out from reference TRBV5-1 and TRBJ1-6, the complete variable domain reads KAGVTQTPRYLIKTRGQQVTLSCSPISGHRSVSWYQQTPGQGLQFLFEYFSETQRNKGNFPGRFSGRQFSNSRSEMNVSTLELGDSALYLCASSFTGDGSPLHFGNGTRLTVT.

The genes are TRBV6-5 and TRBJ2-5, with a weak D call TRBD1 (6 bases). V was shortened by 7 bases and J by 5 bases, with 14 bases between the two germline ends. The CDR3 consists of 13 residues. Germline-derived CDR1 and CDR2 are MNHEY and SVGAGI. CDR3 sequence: CASTRTGRETQYF. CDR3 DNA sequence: TGTGCCAGCACTCGAACAGGGCGGGAGACCCAGTACTTC.

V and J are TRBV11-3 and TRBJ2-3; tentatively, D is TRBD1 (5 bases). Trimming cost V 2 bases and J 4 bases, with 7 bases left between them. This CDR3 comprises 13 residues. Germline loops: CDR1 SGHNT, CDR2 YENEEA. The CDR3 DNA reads TGTGCCAGCAGCTTATGGGGCGCAGATACGCAGTATTTT. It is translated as CASSLWGADTQYF.

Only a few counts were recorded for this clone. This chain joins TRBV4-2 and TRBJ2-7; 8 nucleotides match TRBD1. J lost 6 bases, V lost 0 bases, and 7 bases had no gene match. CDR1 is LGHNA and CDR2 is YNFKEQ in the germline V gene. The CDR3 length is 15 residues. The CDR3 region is CASSQDGRGPFEQYF. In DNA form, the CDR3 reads TGTGCCAGCAGCCAAGATGGCAGGGGGCCATTCGAGCAGTACTTC.

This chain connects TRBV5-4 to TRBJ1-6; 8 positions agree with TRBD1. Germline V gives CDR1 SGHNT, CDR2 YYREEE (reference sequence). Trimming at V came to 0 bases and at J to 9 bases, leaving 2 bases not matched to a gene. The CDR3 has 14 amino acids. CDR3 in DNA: TGTGCCAGCAGCTTGGACAGGGGGAGTTCACCCCTCCACTTT. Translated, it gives CASSLDRGSSPLHF.

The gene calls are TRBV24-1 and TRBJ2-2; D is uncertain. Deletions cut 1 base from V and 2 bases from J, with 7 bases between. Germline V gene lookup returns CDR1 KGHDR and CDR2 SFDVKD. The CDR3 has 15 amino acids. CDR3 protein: CATSDFEHNTGELFF. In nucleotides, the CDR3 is TGTGCCACCAGTGATTTCGAGCACAACACCGGGGAGCTGTTTTTT.

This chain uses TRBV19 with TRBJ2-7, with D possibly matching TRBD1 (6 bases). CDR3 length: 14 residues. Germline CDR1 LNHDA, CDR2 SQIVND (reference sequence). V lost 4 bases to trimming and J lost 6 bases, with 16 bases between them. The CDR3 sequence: CASSTPLGGREQYF. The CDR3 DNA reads TGTGCCAGTAGTACCCCCCTAGGGGGTCGCGAGCAGTACTTC.

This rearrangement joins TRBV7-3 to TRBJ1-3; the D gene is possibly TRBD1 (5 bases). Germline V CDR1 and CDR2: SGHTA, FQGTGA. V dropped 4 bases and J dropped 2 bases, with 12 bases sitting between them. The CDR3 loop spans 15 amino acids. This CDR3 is CASSSSGLPGNTIYF. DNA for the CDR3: TGTGCCAGCAGCTCCTCGGGACTACCTGGAAACACCATATATTTT.